This is a list of T cell receptor beta chains from one sample in a study of cytomegalovirus exposure and HLA in healthy donors. Data came from immunoSEQ multiplex PCR; TCRdb stores just in-frame clones and leaves some out. The table records 100,000 to 150,000 clones, about 70% of them present only once. The sequenced sample consisted of PBMCs. The receptors were sampled from a woman aged 60-75 years in good health and CMV-seropositive. CDR3s include the opening cysteine and the closing phenylalanine or tryptophan. A D gene is named only where the DNA matches it firmly. Size values are once, few and many counts, or a class for expanded clones, and some rows have none.

clone size: .; V gene: TRBV18; J gene: TRBJ1-1; D gene: .; CDR3 DNA: TGCGCCAGCTCATTCTCGGGAGGGGACACTGAAGCTTTCTTT; CDR3 protein: CASSFSGGDTEAFF
clone size: .; V gene: TRBV11-2; J gene: TRBJ2-7; D gene: TRBD2; CDR3 DNA: TGTGCCAGCAGCTCGACTAGCGGGAGGCTAATCGAGCAGTACTTC; CDR3 protein: CASSSTSGRLIEQYF
clone size: .; V gene: TRBV7-9; J gene: TRBJ1-2; D gene: .; CDR3 DNA: TGTGCCAGCAGCTTAGGCCAGATCTATGGCTACACCTTC; CDR3 protein: CASSLGQIYGYTF
clone size: .; V gene: TRBV5-1; J gene: TRBJ2-5; D gene: .; CDR3 DNA: TGCGCCAGCAGCTTGGAAGGGGGAGAGACCCGGTACTTC; CDR3 protein: CASSLEGGETRYF
clone size: .; V gene: TRBV18; J gene: TRBJ1-4; D gene: .; CDR3 DNA: TGTGCCAGCTCAGCAGACGGGAGTCAGGAAAAACTGTTTTTT; CDR3 protein: CASSADGSQEKLFF
clone size: .; V gene: TRBV5-4; J gene: TRBJ2-7; D gene: TRBD1; CDR3 DNA: TGTGCCAGCAAGGACCCGGACAGGGGGCTTTACGAGCAGTACTTC; CDR3 protein: CASKDPDRGLYEQYF
clone size: .; V gene: TRBV11-3; J gene: TRBJ2-5; D gene: .; CDR3 DNA: TGTGCCAGCAGCTTAAGCGGCCAAGAGACCCAGTACTTC; CDR3 protein: CASSLSGQETQYF
clone size: few; V gene: TRBV29-1; J gene: TRBJ1-5; D gene: .; CDR3 DNA: TGCAGCGTTGAAGATCGACACGACAATCAGCCCCAGCATTTT; CDR3 protein: CSVEDRHDNQPQHF
clone size: .; V gene: TRBV7-8; J gene: TRBJ2-7; D gene: .; CDR3 DNA: TGTGCCAGCAGCCGCGGGGTGGCAGCTTCCTACGAGCAGTACTTC; CDR3 protein: CASSRGVAASYEQYF
clone size: .; V gene: TRBV14; J gene: TRBJ2-3; D gene: TRBD2; CDR3 DNA: TGTGCCAGCAGCCCCGTCGTAGCGGGAGGGTATAGCACAGATACGCAGTATTTT; CDR3 protein: CASSPVVAGGYSTDTQYF
clone size: once; V gene: TRBV5-4; J gene: TRBJ2-5; D gene: TRBD2; CDR3 DNA: TGTGCCAGCAGCATTAATAGCGGGACCTATCAAGAGACCCAGTACTTC; CDR3 protein: CASSINSGTYQETQYF
clone size: .; V gene: TRBV6-1; J gene: TRBJ2-7; D gene: .; CDR3 DNA: TGTGCCAGCGAGGGGGACACCTATTTTTACGAGCAGTACTTC; CDR3 protein: CASEGDTYFYEQYF
clone size: .; V gene: TRBV19; J gene: TRBJ1-2; D gene: TRBD1; CDR3 DNA: TGTGCCAGTAGCTTTTTGGGCCCGACAGGGTCCCCCACCTTC; CDR3 protein: CASSFLGPTGSPTF
clone size: .; V gene: TRBV4-1; J gene: TRBJ1-4; D gene: .; CDR3 DNA: TGCGCCAGCAGCCAGTACCAGTTGACAGACGGTAATGAAAAACTGTTTTTT; CDR3 protein: CASSQYQLTDGNEKLFF
clone size: .; V gene: TRBV19; J gene: TRBJ1-1; D gene: .; CDR3 DNA: TGTGCCAGTAGTATCGAGAACAGGGTTGATGTGGCTTTCTTT; CDR3 protein: CASSIENRVDVAFF
clone size: .; V gene: TRBV7-8; J gene: TRBJ1-1; D gene: TRBD1; CDR3 DNA: TGTGCCAGCAGCTTACAGTCGCGACAGGGATTCTCTGAAGCTTTCTTT; CDR3 protein: CASSLQSRQGFSEAFF
clone size: .; V gene: TRBV5-1; J gene: TRBJ2-7; D gene: TRBD1; CDR3 DNA: TGCGCCAGCAGCTTGGGAGGGACAGGGGGATACGAGCAGTACTTC; CDR3 protein: CASSLGGTGGYEQYF
clone size: .; V gene: TRBV7-2; J gene: TRBJ2-3; D gene: TRBD1; CDR3 DNA: TGTGCCAGCAGCTTCGGACAGGGTACAGATACGCAGTATTTT; CDR3 protein: CASSFGQGTDTQYF
clone size: few; V gene: TRBV19; J gene: TRBJ2-3; D gene: .; CDR3 DNA: TGTGCCAGTAGTACAGGTCTTTTATCTAGCACAGATACGCAGTATTTT; CDR3 protein: CASSTGLLSSTDTQYF
clone size: .; V gene: TRBV6-5; J gene: TRBJ2-1; D gene: .; CDR3 DNA: TGTGCCAGCAGTCTAACATCTGCGGCCTACAATGAGCAGTTCTTC; CDR3 protein: CASSLTSAAYNEQFF
clone size: .; V gene: TRBV20-1; J gene: TRBJ1-2; D gene: TRBD1; CDR3 DNA: TGCAGTGCCTACAGGGGGCCTGGCTACACCTTC; CDR3 protein: CSAYRGPGYTF
clone size: .; V gene: TRBV15; J gene: TRBJ1-2; D gene: .; CDR3 DNA: TGTGCCACCAGCAGGACGACACAGGGTTCCTATGGCTACACCTTC; CDR3 protein: CATSRTTQGSYGYTF
clone size: .; V gene: TRBV5-1; J gene: TRBJ1-2; D gene: TRBD1; CDR3 DNA: TGCGCCAGCAGCACAGGGGTGGGCTATGGCTACACCTTC; CDR3 protein: CASSTGVGYGYTF
clone size: .; V gene: TRBV19; J gene: TRBJ1-2; D gene: .; CDR3 DNA: TGTGCCAGTAGTGCTATTTACAGGGTAACCGGAGTGGGCTACACCTTC; CDR3 protein: CASSAIYRVTGVGYTF
clone size: .; V gene: TRBV27; J gene: TRBJ2-3; D gene: .; CDR3 DNA: TGTGCCAGCAGCCTTCGGGCAGGGATTGCTTCAGATACGCAGTATTTT; CDR3 protein: CASSLRAGIASDTQYF
clone size: .; V gene: TRBV5-1; J gene: TRBJ1-3; D gene: .; CDR3 DNA: TGCGCCAGCAGCTTGGGGGCCTCTGGAAACACCATATATTTT; CDR3 protein: CASSLGASGNTIYF
clone size: .; V gene: TRBV19; J gene: TRBJ1-2; D gene: .; CDR3 DNA: TGTGCCAGTAGTATAGGGAGGAACTATGGCTACACCTTC; CDR3 protein: CASSIGRNYGYTF
clone size: once; V gene: TRBV7-2; J gene: TRBJ2-4; D gene: TRBD1; CDR3 DNA: TGTGCCAGCAGCTTGACGGGACAGGGGGCCAAAAACATTCAGTACTTC; CDR3 protein: CASSLTGQGAKNIQYF
clone size: .; V gene: TRBV4-2; J gene: TRBJ2-2; D gene: .; CDR3 DNA: TGTGCCAGCAGCCAGACCGGGACTCCCTCCGGGGAGCTGTTTTTT; CDR3 protein: CASSQTGTPSGELFF
clone size: .; V gene: TRBV2; J gene: TRBJ2-7; D gene: TRBD1; CDR3 DNA: TGTGCCAGCAGTGACGGGACAGGGTGGAACGAGCAGTACTTC; CDR3 protein: CASSDGTGWNEQYF
clone size: .; V gene: TRBV20-1; J gene: TRBJ1-1; D gene: .; CDR3 DNA: TGCAGTGCTAGAGACAAGGGAGCACCTTTCTTT; CDR3 protein: CSARDKGAPFF
clone size: .; V gene: TRBV7-2; J gene: TRBJ1-6; D gene: .; CDR3 DNA: TGTGCCAGCAGCTTAGGGGAGCACTACTATAATTCACCCCTCCACTTT; CDR3 protein: CASSLGEHYYNSPLHF
clone size: few; V gene: TRBV9; J gene: TRBJ1-5; D gene: .; CDR3 DNA: TGTGCCAGCAGCGTAGGACAGCTCAATCAGCCCCAGCATTTT; CDR3 protein: CASSVGQLNQPQHF
clone size: .; V gene: TRBV7-2; J gene: TRBJ2-7; D gene: TRBD2; CDR3 DNA: TGTGCCAGCAGCTTAGGGTGGACTAGCGGAGCCTACGAGCAGTACTTC; CDR3 protein: CASSLGWTSGAYEQYF
clone size: .; V gene: TRBV7-2; J gene: TRBJ1-2; D gene: .; CDR3 DNA: TGTGCCAGCAGCTTACAGACAGGCCTTAACTATGGCTACACCTTC; CDR3 protein: CASSLQTGLNYGYTF
clone size: .; V gene: TRBV29-1; J gene: TRBJ2-1; D gene: .; CDR3 DNA: TGCAGCGTTGAACGGAGCGCTTCCTACAATGAGCAGTTCTTC; CDR3 protein: CSVERSASYNEQFF
clone size: .; V gene: TRBV5-4; J gene: TRBJ1-1; D gene: TRBD1; CDR3 DNA: TGTGCCAGCAGGACAGGGGGTCGCATGAACACTGAAGCTTTCTTT; CDR3 protein: CASRTGGRMNTEAFF
clone size: .; V gene: TRBV6-5; J gene: TRBJ2-3; D gene: .; CDR3 DNA: TGTGCCAGCAGTTACGGGCCATACACAGATACGCAGTATTTT; CDR3 protein: CASSYGPYTDTQYF
clone size: few; V gene: TRBV19; J gene: TRBJ1-5; D gene: .; CDR3 DNA: TGTGCCAGTAGTATTGGGGGGGTCCAGCCCCAGCATTTT; CDR3 protein: CASSIGGVQPQHF
clone size: few; V gene: TRBV9; J gene: TRBJ1-2; D gene: .; CDR3 DNA: TGTGCCAGCAGCGTAGCTCAGCGGGGGTATGGCTACACCTTC; CDR3 protein: CASSVAQRGYGYTF
clone size: .; V gene: TRBV25-1; J gene: TRBJ1-4; D gene: TRBD1; CDR3 DNA: TGTGCCAGCAGTGATGCCAGGGGGCGACGAAAACTGTTTTTT; CDR3 protein: CASSDARGRRKLFF
clone size: .; V gene: TRBV21-1; J gene: TRBJ1-1; D gene: .; CDR3 DNA: TGTGCCAGCAGCCGGGGGGGGGCTTTCTTT; CDR3 protein: CASSRGGAFF
clone size: once; V gene: TRBV27; J gene: TRBJ1-6; D gene: .; CDR3 DNA: TGTGCCAGCAGGCGGGGGGAGGGGTCTTCCTATAATTCACCCCTCCACTTT; CDR3 protein: CASRRGEGSSYNSPLHF
clone size: .; V gene: TRBV5-6; J gene: TRBJ1-1; D gene: .; CDR3 DNA: TGTGCCAGCAGCTTGTCCCAGGGGCGCGGGGCTTTCTTT; CDR3 protein: CASSLSQGRGAFF
clone size: .; V gene: TRBV19; J gene: TRBJ2-1; D gene: TRBD2; CDR3 DNA: TGTGCCAGTATGTCCTCCACAGGACTAGCGGGAGCCTACAATGAGCAGTTCTTC; CDR3 protein: CASMSSTGLAGAYNEQFF
clone size: .; V gene: TRBV11-2; J gene: TRBJ2-7; D gene: TRBD1; CDR3 DNA: TGTGCCAGCAGCTTAGACCCTGGACAGGGCTACGAGCAGTACTTC; CDR3 protein: CASSLDPGQGYEQYF
clone size: .; V gene: TRBV7-6; J gene: TRBJ2-7; D gene: TRBD2; CDR3 DNA: TGTGCCAGCAGCTTAGGACTAGCGGGAGTAGGGGAGCAGTACTTC; CDR3 protein: CASSLGLAGVGEQYF
clone size: .; V gene: TRBV5-1; J gene: TRBJ2-1; D gene: .; CDR3 DNA: TGCGCCAGCAGCCCGCCGGGGAGTTCCTACAATGAGCAGTTCTTC; CDR3 protein: CASSPPGSSYNEQFF
clone size: .; V gene: TRBV7-6; J gene: TRBJ2-1; D gene: .; CDR3 DNA: TGTGCCAGCATACCCGGACCCCCAGGGAATGAGCAGTTCTTC; CDR3 protein: CASIPGPPGNEQFF
clone size: once; V gene: TRBV27; J gene: TRBJ1-5; D gene: .; CDR3 DNA: TGTGCCAGCAGTTTAAGGGGGTATCAGCCCCAGCATTTT; CDR3 protein: CASSLRGYQPQHF
clone size: .; V gene: TRBV6-1; J gene: TRBJ1-2; D gene: .; CDR3 DNA: TGTGCCAGCAGTGAAGCGGGAGACACCGTCTATGGCTACACCTTC; CDR3 protein: CASSEAGDTVYGYTF
clone size: .; V gene: TRBV10-3; J gene: TRBJ1-2; D gene: .; CDR3 DNA: TGTGCCATCAGTGGGACTCCCGGGACAAACACCTTC; CDR3 protein: CAISGTPGTNTF
clone size: once; V gene: TRBV9; J gene: TRBJ1-2; D gene: .; CDR3 DNA: TGTGCCAGCAGCGTAGTGGGGCAGCCATATGGCTACACCTTC; CDR3 protein: CASSVVGQPYGYTF
clone size: few; V gene: TRBV4-3; J gene: TRBJ2-1; D gene: TRBD1; CDR3 DNA: TGCGCCAGCAGCTACGGACAGGGGGCCTACAATGAGCAGTTCTTC; CDR3 protein: CASSYGQGAYNEQFF